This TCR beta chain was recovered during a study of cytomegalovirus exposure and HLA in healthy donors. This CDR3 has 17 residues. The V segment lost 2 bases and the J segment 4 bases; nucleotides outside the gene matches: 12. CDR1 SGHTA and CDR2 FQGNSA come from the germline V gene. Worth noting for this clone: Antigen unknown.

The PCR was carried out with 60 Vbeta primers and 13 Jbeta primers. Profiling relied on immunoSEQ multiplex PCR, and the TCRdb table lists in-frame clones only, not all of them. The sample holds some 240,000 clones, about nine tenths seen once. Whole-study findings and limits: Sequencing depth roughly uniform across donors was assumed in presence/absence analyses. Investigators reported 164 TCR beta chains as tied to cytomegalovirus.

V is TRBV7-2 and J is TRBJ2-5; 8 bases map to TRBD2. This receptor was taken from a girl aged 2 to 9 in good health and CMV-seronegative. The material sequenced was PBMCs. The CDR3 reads CASSLSYSGSSRETQYF. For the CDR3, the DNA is TGTGCCAGCAGCTTATCTTACAGCGGGAGTAGTAGAGAGACCCAGTACTTC.